This T cell receptor beta chain originates from a study of blood T cells in healthy people across ages. General study points: Fewer expanded clones and more diversity marked long-lived versus aged donors.

As concerns this clonotype: Its antigen is not identified.

The V and J ends lost 2 bases and 9 bases, in that order; junction bases with no gene match: 8. Germline V lookup: CDR1 LGHNA, CDR2 YSLEER. CDR3 length equals 16 residues. A J-beta primer mix and a sample-barcoded 5' primer were used in a second PCR of roughly 6 to 11 cycles. Each cDNA molecule, via a template-switch adaptor with 12 random nucleotides, was tagged. TCRdb ran MiXCR on the 5' RACE reads and lists one entry per CDR3 protein. The data hold approximately 790,000 distinct CDR3 sequences, with under 80% observed a single time. The clonotype comes from a man between 25 and 39 years old in good health. V and J are TRBV4-3 and TRBJ1-6, with 9 nucleotides matching TRBD1. The sample consisted of blood. The CDR3 protein is CASSQQPGQGLSPLHF. The CDR3 DNA is TGCGCCAGCAGCCAACAACCGGGACAGGGACTTTCACCCCTCCACTTT.